Listed here is a single T cell receptor beta chain. Its matching antigen is unknown. A multiplex PCR was run with 60 Vbeta primers and 13 Jbeta primers. The data were produced by immunoSEQ multiplex PCR, yet TCRdb's version contains in-frame clones alone and is incomplete. The sample lists some 110,000 clones, around 80% seen once, with around 3% in the top ten. The data stem from a study of cytomegalovirus exposure and HLA in healthy donors. The study, taken as a whole, reports: It was reported that the classifier diagnosed cytomegalovirus status with high specificity and sensitivity in both the original and validation cohorts. A later analysis found most CMV-associated TCR beta chains apparently HLA-restricted. Presence/absence analyses supposed approximately even sequencing depth among donors. Within an earlier analysis, most TCR beta V segments proved productive either about 87% or about 30% of the time.

The CDR3 is 14 residues long. Deletions cut 0 bases from V and 5 bases from J, with 11 bases between. Germline V gives CDR1 SNHLY, CDR2 FYNNEI. This sequence was found in a woman under 30 in good health and CMV-seropositive. This sequence joins TRBV2 and TRBJ2-7, with D perhaps TRBD1 (6 bases). Sequencing was performed on PBMCs. The CDR3, as DNA: TGTGCCAGCAGTGAAGCCAGGGGATTCGACGAGCAGTACTTC. Protein product: CASSEARGFDEQYF.